The present TCR beta chain was sequenced within a study of neurological immune-mediated disorders. General study results and limits: HTLV-1-associated myelopathy led in TCR clonal expansion, while multiple sclerosis ranked lowest, below healthy controls. No sharing of CDR3 amino acid sequences was observed among expanded clones across subjects, suggesting private repertoires in all groups.

The team produced cDNA through 5'RACE using 10-nucleotide random UMIs. Over 170 million TCR-beta sequences (from 15-18 subjects) were yielded by each sequencing run. Each CDR3 protein is one row after TCRdb ran MiXCR on the 5' RACE reads. The data contain 27,000 or so distinct CDR3 sequences, 20% to 25% of them seen just once; the ten biggest clones take up about a sixth. This clonotype has a handful of counts. What it binds is not known. The CDR3 runs 16 residues. The germline V gene has CDR1 SGHRS and CDR2 YFSETQ. V lost 2 bases, J lost 3 bases, and 6 bases stayed unmatched. The chain couples TRBV5-1 to TRBJ2-1; the match to TRBD2 covers 9 bases. This TCR derives from a woman aged 55-69 years in good health. The source material was PBMCs. The CDR3 here is CASSFGVSGGYNEQFF. The CDR3 coding sequence is TGCGCCAGCAGCTTTGGTGTTAGCGGGGGCTACAATGAGCAGTTCTTC.